This T cell receptor beta chain originates from a study of CD8 T cells in Susac syndrome. General study points: Individuals included in the TCR sequencing and HLA analysis were acknowledged by the study to be relatively few in number.

The RNA input was about 0.5 to 1 ug, and it was reverse transcribed with random hexamers. The TCR beta CDR3 was amplified by immunoSEQ multiplex PCR across 54 Vbeta, 13 Jbeta. A single record per CDR3 protein comes from TCRdb applying MiXCR to the immunoSEQ multiplex PCR reads. The table lists about 300,000 distinct CDR3 sequences, approximately 89% of them singletons. Concerning this clonotype itself: The antigen remains undetermined.

Sequencing of TCR beta, carried out with a high-throughput approach, was applied to CD8+ and CD4+ T cells from the blood. Trimming pared 3 bases from V and 5 bases from J, leaving 10 bases between. The CDR3 extends over 13 amino acids. This TCR was sampled from a human donor with multiple sclerosis. The source material was CD8+ T cells from PBMCs. The chain couples TRBV12-3 or TRBV12-4 to TRBJ1-1; no clear D. The chain's CDR3 is CASSFEGWTEAFF. In nucleotides, the CDR3 is TGTGCCAGCAGTTTTGAGGGATGGACTGAAGCTTTCTTT.